The 12 T cell receptor beta chains reported below all come from one sample, sequenced in a study of shared clonotypes between healthy human individuals. Sequencing was performed with immunoSEQ multiplex PCR; in TCRdb, only in-frame clones are kept and a portion is missing. This sample has some 790,000 clones; roughly two thirds occur once, and the top ten carry approximately 2%. The sequencing sample was made of memory CD4+ T cells sorted from blood. The subset: CD45RA-negative fraction. These receptor sequences come from a woman between 25 and 40 years old in good health.

V usage is TRBV6-5 and J usage is TRBJ2-7, with 7 bases that match TRBD2. The CDR3 is 14 amino acids. V dropped 5 bases and J dropped 7; count of bases not matched to a gene: 11. The germline V gene encodes CDR1 MNHEY and CDR2 SVGAGI. CDR3 loop: CASSPLADLREQYF. CDR3 sequence (DNA): TGTGCCAGCAGTCCCCTAGCGGACCTACGGGAGCAGTACTTC.

Note on this clone: The same CDR3 arises from other DNA sequences in this sample as well. Here the CDR3 reads CASSLGPNYGYTF. The CDR3 DNA follows: TGTGCCAGCAGCTTAGGGCCCAACTATGGCTACACCTTC. J is TRBJ1-2 and V is TRBV7-2; D call uncertain. V lost 1 base to trimming and J lost 2 bases, with 5 bases between them. CDR1 and CDR2 (germline): SGHTA, FQGNSA. This CDR3 contains 13 residues.

The J gene is TRBJ2-1, the V gene TRBV5-4; D gene uncertain. The germline CDR1 and CDR2 sequences are SGHNT and YYREEE (reference sequence). This CDR3 has 16 amino acids. The germline V and J ends were trimmed by 6 bases and 6 bases, with 22 bases remaining between them. CDR3 DNA sequence: TGTGCCAGCAACTTAGGACGGGCCCTCAAGTCCAATGAGCAGTTCTTC. It specifies CASNLGRALKSNEQFF.

V usage is TRBV6-6 and J usage is TRBJ2-7, with D maybe TRBD2 (5 bases). There are 13 residues in the CDR3. Per the germline V gene, CDR1 is MNHNY and CDR2 is SVGAGI (reference sequence). V gave up 5 bases and J gave up 5 bases, with 13 bases separating them. The CDR3 protein is CASSPRGENEQYF. DNA of the CDR3: TGTGCCAGCAGTCCCCGGGGAGAGAACGAGCAGTACTTC.

The gene calls are TRBV4-1 and TRBJ1-3, with D perhaps matching TRBD1 (6 bases). CDR3 size: 15 residues. Germline V lookup: CDR1 MGHRA, CDR2 YSYEKL. Between the trimmed V and J ends, which lost 4 bases and 7 bases, there was a span of 17 bases. The DNA for the CDR3 is TGCGCCAGCAGCCGTGCCTTCGGGGGCGAGAACACCATATATTTT. This gives the protein CASSRAFGGENTIYF.

The V call is TRBV18, the J call TRBJ2-1; perhaps D is TRBD1 or TRBD2 (5 bases each). The CDR3 totals 15 residues. V lost 6 bases and J 5 bases, leaving 17 bases between the germline ends. Germline CDR1 KGHSH, CDR2 LQKENI. The CDR3 spells CASSRDPEGHNEQFF. In DNA, the CDR3 is TGTGCCAGCTCTCGAGACCCAGAGGGGCACAATGAGCAGTTCTTC.

This clone was found a few times. This chain links TRBV18 with TRBJ1-2; D may be TRBD1 (6 bases). Germline CDR1 KGHSH, CDR2 LQKENI. There are 13 residues in the CDR3. V was pared by 4 bases and J by 7 bases, with 13 bases between. CDR3 bases: TGTGCCAGCTCACTATCAGGGGACTTTGGCTACACCTTC. This gives the protein CASSLSGDFGYTF.

The chain combines TRBV5-6 with TRBJ2-3; 9 bases line up with TRBD2. The CDR3 is 16 amino acids. Trimming took 2 bases from V and 2 from J; bases not matched to a gene: 6. Per germline, CDR1 SGHDT and CDR2 YYEEEE. The CDR3 DNA reads as TGTGCCAGCAGCTTTTCTAGCGGGACGAACACAGATACGCAGTATTTT. Amino acid sequence: CASSFSSGTNTDTQYF. Looking up the rest from reference TRBV5-6 and TRBJ2-3 gives the full variable domain: DAGVTQSPTHLIKTRGQQVTLRCSPKSGHDTVSWYQQALGQGPQFIFQYYEEEERQRGNFPDRFSGHQFPNYSSELNVNALLLGDSALYLCASSFSSGTNTDTQYFGPGTRLTVL.

The chain joins TRBV23-1 to TRBJ1-1; no clear D gene. TRBV23-1 is sorted into the ORF group, with uncertain function. V was cut by 5 bases and J by 0 bases, with 7 bases left in between. The CDR3 is made up of 13 amino acids. The CDR3 protein is CASSAQMNTEAFF. The CDR3 DNA follows: TGCGCCAGCAGTGCACAGATGAACACTGAAGCTTTCTTT.

This clone was counted ten times or more. The chain combines TRBV2 with TRBJ2-7; D uncertain. The V end was cut by 6 bases, the J end by 2 bases, with 8 bases between. The CDR3 loop spans 12 amino acids. Germline V CDR1 and CDR2: SNHLY, FYNNEI. CDR3 region: CASRITAYEQYF. The CDR3 coding sequence is TGTGCCAGCAGGATAACTGCCTACGAGCAGTACTTC.

V usage is TRBV28 and J usage is TRBJ1-1; 7 positions agree with TRBD1. Unmatched junction bases numbered 10, after V lost 5 bases and J lost 7 bases. The CDR3 length is 14 residues. Germline V gene sequence: CDR1 MDHEN, CDR2 SYDVKM. In DNA, the CDR3 is TGTGCCAGCAGTCCCCCAACAGGGGTAAGTGAAGCTTTCTTT. This gives the protein CASSPPTGVSEAFF.

This clone was observed once. The chain combines TRBV11-3 with TRBJ2-1; perhaps TRBD2 as D (6 bases). Trimming removed 5 bases from V and 6 bases from J, with 14 bases in between. The CDR3 contains 14 residues. CDR1 and CDR2 from the germline V gene are SGHNT and YENEEA. The CDR3: CASSPGAGRNEQFF. In DNA form, the CDR3 reads TGTGCCAGCAGCCCAGGTGCGGGGCGCAATGAGCAGTTCTTC.